This T cell receptor beta chain was sequenced in a study of blood T cell repertoires in COVID-19. Study background: Acute and convalescent COVID-19 samples came from the United States, Italy and Spain.

Methods used by the authors: Researchers report that nucleated cell counts were estimated from reference gene primer amplification. Profiled with immunoSEQ multiplex PCR; TCRdb holds only in-frame clones, not every one. That table supplies the V and J calls and clone size; D and trimming were determined from the DNA. The sample has about 280,000 clones; roughly 87% are singletons. This CDR3 spans 15 amino acids. After removal of 3 bases from V and 4 bases from J, the junction contained 9 bases not matched to a gene. Germline CDR1 and CDR2: SGHRS and YFSETQ. The source is a human donor in a cohort sampled during active COVID-19. The chain joins TRBV5-1 to TRBJ2-5; 7 bases are a match to TRBD1. The sample comprised peripheral blood. As DNA, the CDR3 is TGCGCCAGCAGCTACGGACAGGCCGGTCTAGAGACCCAGTACTTC. Protein product: CASSYGQAGLETQYF.